The rows below give T cell receptor beta chains drawn from one sample of a study of radiotherapy plus CTLA-4 blockade in lung cancer. Sequencing used immunoSEQ multiplex PCR; TCRdb keeps in-frame clones, though not all of them. Here the sample spans roughly 75,000 clones, about 80% being singletons. This specimen consisted of peripheral blood, obtained from a patient treated with radiotherapy plus ipilimumab. These receptors were taken from a human donor with non-small cell lung cancer who had stable disease on radiotherapy plus ipilimumab. CDR3s include the opening cysteine and the closing phenylalanine or tryptophan. D genes are given only for firm matches. Size tells how often a clone was seen (once, few, many) or the class of an expanded clone, and some rows leave it out.

v_gene	abundance	d_gene	j_gene	CDR3nt	CDR3aa
TRBV6-1	.	TRBD2	TRBJ2-7	TGTGCCAGCAGTGAAGGATCGGGGGGCTCCTACGAGCAGTACTTC	CASSEGSGGSYEQYF
TRBV7-3	.	TRBD2	TRBJ2-3	TGTGCCAGCAGCTTAACGGGACTAGCGGGGGGTAGCACAGATACGCAGTATTTT	CASSLTGLAGGSTDTQYF
TRBV28	.	.	TRBJ2-5	TGTGCATCCCGCCCTCCCGGCTCAAGAAAGACCCAGTACTTC	CASRPPGSRKTQYF
TRBV4-1	.	.	TRBJ2-7	TGCGCCAGCAGCCGTTTCGGAGACTACGAGCAGTACTTC	CASSRFGDYEQYF
TRBV25-1	.	.	TRBJ2-1	TGTGCCAGCAGTGAACAAGCTTACAATGAGCAGTTCTTC	CASSEQAYNEQFF
TRBV4-2	.	TRBD1	TRBJ2-7	TGTGCCAGCAGCCATCCCGGGACAGGGGGTGAGCAGTACTTC	CASSHPGTGGEQYF
TRBV27	.	TRBD2	TRBJ2-7	TGTGCCAGCAGTTGGGGGACTAGCGGGATGGGCGAGCAGTACTTC	CASSWGTSGMGEQYF
TRBV29-1	.	.	TRBJ1-3	TGCAGCGTAACGTCTGGACTCTCTGGAAACACCATATATTTT	CSVTSGLSGNTIYF
TRBV7-7	.	TRBD1	TRBJ1-3	TGTGCCAGCAGCCGGGACAGGGGGATCCAAAACACCATATATTTT	CASSRDRGIQNTIYF
TRBV7-8	.	.	TRBJ1-2	TGTGCCAGCAGCGAGACTCCGGCCAGGGAATTCAATGGCTACACCTTC	CASSETPAREFNGYTF
TRBV9	.	TRBD2	TRBJ2-1	TGTGCCAGCAGCTCACCTAAGCGGGACTCCTACAATGAGCAGTTCTTC	CASSSPKRDSYNEQFF
TRBV2	.	TRBD2	TRBJ2-1	TGTGCCAGCAGTGAACGAGCGGGGGGGCCCGATGAGCAGTTCTTC	CASSERAGGPDEQFF
TRBV7-8	once	.	TRBJ1-2	TGTGCCAGCAGCCTCCGACGGGGTCAAAGCGGCTACACCTTC	CASSLRRGQSGYTF
TRBV21-1	.	.	TRBJ2-7	TGTGCCAGCAGCTCCCCGCGGCGGACCTACGAGCAGTACTTC	CASSSPRRTYEQYF
TRBV7-6	.	.	TRBJ2-3	TGTGCCAGCAGCCCCCGGCTAGTTACAGATACGCAGTATTTT	CASSPRLVTDTQYF
TRBV5-1	few	.	TRBJ2-1	TGCGCCAGCGGTATGGATAGCTCCTACAATGAGCAGTTCTTC	CASGMDSSYNEQFF
TRBV7-6	few	.	TRBJ2-2	TGTGCCAGCAGCTTAAATAGGGAGACCGGGGAGCTGTTTTTT	CASSLNRETGELFF